This T cell receptor beta chain was observed in a study of graft-versus-host responses after intestinal transplantation. The table lists this clone with a few counts. The authors processed graft tissue to release intraepithelial and lamina propria lymphocytes. The repertoire was sequenced with immunoSEQ multiplex PCR; TCRdb's copy has only in-frame clones and lacks some. The data show just over 15,000 clones, with around 70% seen just once and approximately 3.5% held by the top ten. The CDR3 runs 11 residues. From germline, CDR1 is WSHSY and CDR2 SAAADI. V lost 2 bases and J lost 2, with 0 bases in between.

Here the sequenced sample was ileum tissue, taken 14 days after transplant. The sequence was obtained from a human patient who received an intestinal transplant, so some T cells may come from the graft donor. The V gene is TRBV10-2, the J gene TRBJ1-1; D call uncertain. The CDR3 is CASSENTEAFF. Here the CDR3 DNA reads TGCGCCAGCAGTGAGAACACTGAAGCTTTCTTT.